Reported below is one TCR beta chain. Its antigen has not been determined. No base quality information exists; no much larger clone differs at one position. Data came from an Illumina HiSeq 1500. TCRdb handled the public reads itself, with Q25 trimming in fastp and clone calling in MiXCR, and kept productive beta chains. One record per CDR3 amino acid sequence lists the most common genes and DNA. This sample comprises approximately 990,000 distinct CDR3 sequences, around 30% of them detected only once. Over 12% of the sample goes to the ten largest clones. The meaning of the sample's treatment or condition label: in vitro stimulation with specific CMV peptide epitopes to enrich CMV-specific T cells. Reading from cysteine to phenylalanine, the CDR3 counts 15 amino acids. Only the CDR3 part of the read is kept: 45 bases, read in frame from the first base. CDR1 is given as SGHRS and CDR2 as YFSETQ, both from the germline V gene. V loses 4 bases, J loses 10 bases, and the germline ends lie 21 bases apart.

The sample belongs to a study of T cell repertoires in cytomegalovirus infection (dated by TCRdb to about 2019). The study in broad terms: The peptide stimulations were aimed at well-studied HLA-B-restricted epitopes as well as recently identified HLA-C-restricted CMV epitopes, whose presentation resists viral immunomodulation. Donor HLA type was relevant to the analysis, because carriage of CMV infection together with the matching HLA type was indicated by public TCR beta signatures.

The full study reports these points: In both this cohort and an independent approximately 400-donor cohort, the cumulative frequency of public TCR beta family members distinguished carriers of CMV infection plus the relevant HLA type. The ex vivo response was dominated by HLA-C-restricted CMV-specific TCR beta clonotypes, which also provided the single most frequent clonotype in two of eight donors.

This sequence was found in a human donor in good health (CMV status not recorded). Some clones in this sample may be carry-over from other donors' samples. Here the chain combines TRBV5-1 and TRBJ2-1, with a weak D call of TRBD1 (7 bases match). Sequences were derived from cultured CD8+ T cells from PBMCs, sampled from culture after CMV antigen stimulation. Here is the DNA: TGCGCCAGCAGCCCAGGTTCGGCAGGGGGGAGGGAGCAGTTCTTC. Its translation is CASSPGSAGGREQFF.